The 9 T cell receptor beta chains below come from one sample, sequenced in a study of tumor and adjacent non-tumor tissue in lung cancer. A modified ARM-PCR protocol with three rounds of nested PCR amplified TCRbeta. TCRdb redid the calling of the multiplex PCR reads with MiXCR, one entry per CDR3 protein. The data show nearly 50,000 distinct CDR3 sequences, about two thirds seen once. This sample's RNA came from whole unsorted tissue. This non-tumor lung sample came from over 3 cm beyond the tumor edge. Sequencing was carried out using distant non-tumor lung tissue. The receptors stem from a woman between 70 and 85 years old with non-small cell lung cancer.

A note on this clonotype: Sequence at one end of the junction differs from germline and may be a read error. Written as DNA, the CDR3 is TGTGCCTGCAGTTTGGGGGGGCCAGGTGTGGCTGGCTACACCTTC. Translated, it gives CACSLGGPGVAGYTF. The V call is TRBV5-4, the J call TRBJ1-2; D may be TRBD1 (6 bases). This CDR3 is 15 amino acids long. In germline, CDR1 is SGHNT, CDR2 YYREEE (reference sequence).

The V and J genes are TRBV11-2 and TRBJ1-1; D remains unclear. Deletions cut 2 bases from V and 3 bases from J, with 10 bases between. There are 14 residues in the CDR3. The germline CDR1 and CDR2 sequences are SGHAT and FQNNGV. In DNA, the CDR3 is TGTGCCAGCAGCTTAATGGTGGCGGACACTGAAGCTTTCTTT. It translates to CASSLMVADTEAFF.

This clonotype is medium-sized by share. Here the CDR3 DNA reads TGTGCCAGCAGTTACTCCTCCGGGACAGGGTTTAATTCACCCCTCCACTTT. As protein: CASSYSSGTGFNSPLHF. The chain combines TRBV6-5 with TRBJ1-6, with TRBD1 matching 9 bases. The V and J ends lost 0 bases and 6 bases, in that order; junction bases with no gene match: 6. This CDR3 contains 17 residues. CDR1 is MNHEY, CDR2 SVGAGI, per germline.

Points on this clonotype: A junction end diverges from the germline sequence, so it may reflect a read error. The chain couples TRBV11-3 to TRBJ2-2; D might be TRBD1 (5 bases). The CDR3 covers 14 residues. Germline V lookup: CDR1 SGHNT, CDR2 YENEEA. In DNA, the CDR3 is TGTGCCAGCAGCTTCGACAGTAGCACCGAGGAGCTGTTTTTT. Translation gives CASSFDSSTEELFF.

A single count supports this clonotype. The junction departs from germline at one end; a sequencing error may be responsible. Written as DNA, the CDR3 is TGTGCCAGCAGCCACCGACAGGGGGCGGTTTCAGAGGCCCAATACTTC. It yields the protein CASSHRQGAVSEAQYF. This chain links TRBV28 with TRBJ2-5, with TRBD1 matching 10 bases. Germline CDR1 and CDR2: MDHEN and SYDVKM. CDR3 length equals 16 residues.

As for this clonotype: This likely comes from a read error, as the CDR3 has no conserved phenylalanine or tryptophan at its end. The rearrangement links TRBV16 to TRBJ2-7; perhaps D is TRBD1 or TRBD2 (6 bases each). In germline, CDR1 is KGHSY, CDR2 FQNENV. V was pared by 7 bases and J by 7 bases, with 17 bases between. The CDR3 is 13 amino acids. The CDR3 spells CASTHGGPLEQYL. CDR3 in DNA: TGTGCCAGCACCCATGGGGGGCCGCTTGAGCAGTACTTA.

With respect to this clonotype: Mismatch with germline at one junction end may stem from a read error. V and J are TRBV5-4 and TRBJ2-1; the D is unclear. The CDR3 totals 17 residues. CDR1 SGHNT and CDR2 YYREEE come from the germline V gene (reference sequence). This CDR3 reads CVSCPSPGANLGNEQFF. Written as DNA, the CDR3 is TGTGTCAGCTGCCCGAGTCCGGGCGCAAATTTGGGCAATGAGCAGTTCTTC.

Concerning this clonotype itself: One end of the junction does not line up with germline, which may come from a read error. The chain uses TRBV29-1 and TRBJ2-3, with D possibly called TRBD1 or TRBD2 (5 bases each). Germline V gene sequence: CDR1 SQVTM, CDR2 ANQGSEA. This CDR3 has 14 residues. The CDR3 sequence: CCVEDKGPIDTQYF. The CDR3 coding sequence is TGCTGCGTTGAGGATAAGGGACCCATAGATACGCAGTATTTT.

V is TRBV5-1 and J is TRBJ2-7, with 8 positions matching TRBD2. This CDR3 region has 14 residues. In germline, CDR1 is SGHRS, CDR2 YFSETQ. V was pared by 4 bases and J by 8 bases, with 11 bases of the junction left unmatched. The DNA for the CDR3 is TGCGCCAGCAGCCGAAGCGGGGGATTGGACAAGCAGTACTTC. Protein product: CASSRSGGLDKQYF. The entire variable domain, with the rest obtained from reference TRBV5-1 and TRBJ2-7, is as follows: KAGVTQTPRYLIKTRGQQVTLSCSPISGHRSVSWYQQTPGQGLQFLFEYFSETQRNKGNFPGRFSGRQFSNSRSEMNVSTLELGDSALYLCASSRSGGLDKQYFGPGTRLTVT.